A single sample gave rise to the 21 T cell receptor beta chains below, sequenced in a study of cytomegalovirus exposure and HLA in healthy donors. The PCR had 60 Vbeta and 13 Jbeta primers. Profiling relied on immunoSEQ multiplex PCR, and the TCRdb table lists in-frame clones only, not all of them. Of some 40,000 clones in the sample, 45% to 55% were seen once. Sequences were obtained from PBMCs. The receptor source for this set is a woman aged 40 to 50 in good health and CMV-seropositive.

The V and J genes are TRBV29-1 and TRBJ2-3; 16 bases align to TRBD2. Germline lookup yields CDR1 SQVTM and CDR2 ANQGSEA. After removal of 6 bases from V and 4 bases from J, the junction contained 13 bases not matched to a gene. There are 18 residues in the CDR3. The CDR3 DNA reads TGCAGCGTCCCTGGGACTAGCGGGGGGGTTTCATCTGCAGATACGCAGTATTTT. It is translated as CSVPGTSGGVSSADTQYF.

V gene TRBV4-1 combines with J gene TRBJ1-1, with D perhaps TRBD1 (5 bases). Trimming pared 5 bases from V and 1 base from J, leaving 17 bases between. CDR1 MGHRA and CDR2 YSYEKL come from the germline V gene. The length of the CDR3 is 16 residues. The CDR3 sequence is CASSWTPLDKNTEAFF. The CDR3, as DNA: TGCGCCAGCAGCTGGACACCCCTCGACAAGAACACTGAAGCTTTCTTT.

V gene TRBV6-5 combines with J gene TRBJ2-3; tentative D call: TRBD2 (5 bases). CDR3 size: 16 residues. Trimming removed 0 bases at V and 0 bases at J, with 10 bases between. CDR1 MNHEY and CDR2 SVGAGI come from the germline V gene. The CDR3 reads CASSYSGASSTDTQYF. The CDR3 bases are TGTGCCAGCAGTTACTCGGGAGCGTCTAGCACAGATACGCAGTATTTT.

This clone rates as medium-sized. This chain joins TRBV6-6 and TRBJ1-1; tentatively, D is TRBD1 (6 bases). V dropped 6 bases and J dropped 1 base, with 6 bases sitting between them. CDR3 size: 12 residues. Germline CDR1 is MNHNY and CDR2 is SVGAGI (reference sequence). The CDR3 region has the DNA TGTGCCAGCAGGACAGGGAACACTGAAGCTTTCTTT. This encodes CASRTGNTEAFF.

V gene TRBV6-5 combines with J gene TRBJ2-2; D is undetermined. Looked up from germline, CDR1 is MNHEY and CDR2 is SVGAGI. V lost 6 bases and J lost 5, with 4 bases in between. The CDR3 contains 11 residues. The CDR3 loop is CASSKTGELFF. In DNA form, the CDR3 reads TGTGCCAGCAGCAAAACCGGGGAGCTGTTTTTT.

In its sample, this clone was seen a few times. The chain has TRBV5-6 and TRBJ1-2, with a tentative D call TRBD1 (5 bases). Trimming removed 1 base from V and 8 bases from J, with 9 bases in between. This CDR3 comprises 12 residues. Germline V CDR1 and CDR2: SGHDT, YYEEEE. This chain's CDR3 is CASSLLTGGYTF. The CDR3 nucleotides read TGTGCCAGCAGCTTGCTTACAGGAGGCTACACCTTC. Looking up the rest from reference TRBV5-6 and TRBJ1-2 gives the full variable domain: DAGVTQSPTHLIKTRGQQVTLRCSPKSGHDTVSWYQQALGQGPQFIFQYYEEEERQRGNFPDRFSGHQFPNYSSELNVNALLLGDSALYLCASSLLTGGYTFGSGTRLTVV.

V and J are TRBV6-1 and TRBJ1-1, with a tentative D call TRBD1 (5 bases). The CDR3 runs to 15 residues. V lost 2 bases, J lost 0 bases, and 10 bases lay in between. Germline CDR1 and CDR2: MNHNS and SASEGT. CDR3 DNA: TGTGCCAGCAGTGAAATGACAGCGATGAACACTGAAGCTTTCTTT. Its translation: CASSEMTAMNTEAFF.

This clone was detected a few times. The rearrangement uses TRBV7-9 and TRBJ2-7; TRBD1 matches 7 bases. The trim removed 6 bases at V and 5 bases at J, leaving 7 bases unmatched. Per germline, CDR1 SEHNR and CDR2 FQNEAQ (reference sequence). CDR3 length: 13 residues. This CDR3 is CASRGTASNEQYF. The DNA for the CDR3 is TGTGCCAGCAGGGGGACAGCCTCTAACGAGCAGTACTTC. Supplemented by reference TRBV7-9 and TRBJ2-7, the full variable domain reads DTGVSQNPRHKITKRGQNVTFRCDPISEHNRLYWYRQTLGQGPEFLTYFQNEAQLEKSRLLSDRFSAERPKGSFSTLEIQRTEQGDSAMYLCASRGTASNEQYFGPGTRLTVT.

This clone has more than one count but fewer than ten. A junction end diverges from the germline sequence, so it may reflect a read error. The CDR3 DNA is TGTGCCAGCAACCAAGCGGACTCCCAAGAGACCCAGTACTTC. Its protein product is CASNQADSQETQYF. This sequence joins TRBV14 and TRBJ2-5, with D tentatively TRBD2 (5 bases). The germline V gene encodes CDR1 SGHDN and CDR2 FVKESK. This CDR3 comprises 14 residues.

There are a few counts of this clone. This chain uses TRBV10-3 with TRBJ1-6, with TRBD1 identical over 7 bases. This CDR3 comprises 15 residues. V lost 0 bases and J lost 6; bases outside the gene matches: 2. Germline values: CDR1 ENHRY, CDR2 SYGVKD. CDR3 bases: TGTGCCATCAGTGAGTCGAACAGGGGTAATTCACCCCTCCACTTT. Translated, it gives CAISESNRGNSPLHF.

This clone showed up just a few times. The chain is built from TRBV2 and TRBJ2-1; 8 nucleotides line up with TRBD2. Trimming cost V 7 bases and J 4 bases; bases outside gene matches: 6. The CDR3 sequence is 14 residues long. Germline V gives CDR1 SNHLY, CDR2 FYNNEI. The CDR3 protein is CASKRPGGYNEQFF. As DNA, the CDR3 is TGTGCCAGCAAACGACCGGGGGGGTACAATGAGCAGTTCTTC.

The chain is built from TRBV6-5 and TRBJ2-3, with D possibly TRBD1 on 5 matching bases. Germline V lookup: CDR1 MNHEY, CDR2 SVGAGI. This CDR3 is built from 15 residues. V lost 4 bases, J lost 1 base, and 12 bases lay in between. The CDR3 DNA reads as TGTGCCAGCAGTTCCAGGGTTTACGGCACAGATACGCAGTATTTT. This sequence encodes CASSSRVYGTDTQYF.

The gene calls are TRBV19 and TRBJ2-6, with 8 bases identical to TRBD1. Germline CDR1 is LNHDA and CDR2 is SQIVND (reference sequence). The length of the CDR3 is 19 residues. The V segment lost 3 bases and the J segment 0 bases; nucleotides outside the gene matches: 10. CDR3 residues: CASSIGGTGFYSGANVLTF. CDR3 nucleotides: TGTGCCAGTAGTATTGGGGGGACAGGATTTTACTCTGGGGCCAACGTCCTGACTTTC. The full variable domain, rest sourced from reference TRBV19 and TRBJ2-6, is DGGITQSPKYLFRKEGQNVTLSCEQNLNHDAMYWYRQDPGQGLRLIYYSQIVNDFQKGDIAEGYSVSREKKESFPLTVTSAQKNPTAFYLCASSIGGTGFYSGANVLTFGAGSRLTVL.

The V gene is TRBV29-1, the J gene TRBJ2-5, with 10 nucleotides matching TRBD1. CDR3 size: 13 residues. CDR1 is SQVTM and CDR2 is ANQGSEA in the germline V gene. V lost 5 bases, J lost 5 bases, and 5 bases stayed unmatched. This CDR3 is CSVRQGAGETQYF. CDR3 DNA: TGCAGCGTTCGACAGGGGGCTGGCGAGACCCAGTACTTC. Filled out from reference TRBV29-1 and TRBJ2-5, the complete variable domain reads SAVISQKPSRDICQRGTSLTIQCQVDSQVTMMFWYRQQPGQSLTLIATANQGSEATYESGFVIDKFPISRPNLTFSTLTVSNMSPEDSSIYLCSVRQGAGETQYFGPGTRLLVL.

Concerning this clone: A read error is possible here, since a much larger clone lies one base away. Other DNA sequences in this sample translate to the same CDR3. The chain recombines TRBV6-4 with TRBJ2-3; 12 bases fit TRBD2. The germline V gene has CDR1 MRHNA and CDR2 SNTAGT. Trimming at V came to 0 bases and at J to 4 bases, leaving 2 bases not matched to a gene. CDR3 length: 16 amino acids. The CDR3 loop is CASSDSTSGGADTQYF. The CDR3 coding sequence is TGTGCCAGCAGTGACTCGACTAGCGGGGGAGCAGATACGCAGTATTTT.

This clone is categorized as medium-sized. The gene calls are TRBV28 and TRBJ2-7; D might be TRBD2 (6 bases). There are 13 residues in the CDR3. From germline, CDR1 is MDHEN and CDR2 SYDVKM. The V gene lost 5 bases and the J gene lost 0 bases, with 8 bases spanning the gap. The CDR3 bases are TGTGCCAGCAGTATAGCGGCCTCCTACGAGCAGTACTTC. Its protein product is CASSIAASYEQYF.

The V gene is TRBV30, the J gene TRBJ2-5; 12 bases agree with TRBD2. The ends lost 0 bases at V and 5 bases at J; junction bases unmatched: 13. CDR3 size: 18 residues. Germline-derived CDR1 and CDR2 are GTSNPN and SVGIG (reference sequence). The CDR3 here is CAWSVSSLAGGARETQYF. The CDR3 DNA is TGTGCCTGGAGTGTTTCTTCCCTAGCGGGGGGGGCGAGGGAGACCCAGTACTTC.

For the CDR3, the DNA is TGTGCCAGCAGCTTAACCAGGGGGCGCGACTATGGCTACACCTTC. Translation: CASSLTRGRDYGYTF. The V and J genes are TRBV7-9 and TRBJ1-2, with 8 bases fitting TRBD1. This CDR3 comprises 15 residues. Trimming took 2 bases from V and 3 from J; bases not matched to a gene: 5. The germline gives CDR1 SEHNR, CDR2 FQNEAQ (reference sequence). The variable domain in full, with the rest retrieved from reference TRBV7-9 and TRBJ1-2, is DTGVSQNPRHKITKRGQNVTFRCDPISEHNRLYWYRQTLGQGPEFLTYFQNEAQLEKSRLLSDRFSAERPKGSFSTLEIQRTEQGDSAMYLCASSLTRGRDYGYTFGSGTRLTVV.

The genes are TRBV4-1 and TRBJ1-2, with unresolved D. CDR1 is MGHRA, CDR2 YSYEKL, per germline. This CDR3 contains 14 residues. Trimming pared 4 bases from V and 1 base from J, leaving 10 bases between. In nucleotides, the CDR3 is TGCGCCAGCAGCCCCCTGAGGGATAACTATGGCTACACCTTC. Protein product: CASSPLRDNYGYTF.

The table lists this clone with a count of one. V is TRBV4-3 and J is TRBJ2-3, with 7 bases identical to TRBD2. V lost 0 bases to trimming and J lost 0 bases; unmatched junction nucleotides: 9. Germline lookup yields CDR1 LGHNA and CDR2 YSLEER. The CDR3 consists of 18 residues. The CDR3 here is CASSQDLPSGPSTDTQYF. The CDR3 DNA sequence: TGCGCCAGCAGCCAAGATTTGCCTAGCGGCCCTAGCACAGATACGCAGTATTTT.

This clone was seen a handful of times. The chain carries TRBV15 and TRBJ2-7, with D possibly being TRBD1 (6 bases). The CDR3 extends over 13 amino acids. Between the trimmed V and J ends, which lost 4 bases and 0 bases, there was a span of 7 bases. The V gene's germline CDR1 is LNHNV and CDR2 YYDKDF (reference sequence). CDR3 in amino acids: CATSTDSSYEQYF. The DNA for the CDR3 is TGTGCCACCAGCACGGACAGCTCCTACGAGCAGTACTTC.